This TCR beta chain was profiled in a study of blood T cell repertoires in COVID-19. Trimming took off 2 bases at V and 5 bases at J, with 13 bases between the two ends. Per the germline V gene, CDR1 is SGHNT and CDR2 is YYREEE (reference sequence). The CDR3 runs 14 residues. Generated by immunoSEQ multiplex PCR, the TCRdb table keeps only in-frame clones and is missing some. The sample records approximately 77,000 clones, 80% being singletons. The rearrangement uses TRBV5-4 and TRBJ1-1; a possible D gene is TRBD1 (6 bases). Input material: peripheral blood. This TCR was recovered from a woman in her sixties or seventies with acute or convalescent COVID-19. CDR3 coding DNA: TGTGCCAGCAGCTTTCAGGGAGGGGGAACTGAAGCTTTCTTT. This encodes CASSFQGGGTEAFF.